This record looks at one T cell receptor beta chain sequence and its context. This entry is derived from a study of blood T cell repertoires in COVID-19. V was clipped by 3 bases and J by 10 bases, with 17 bases between them. Germline V gene sequence: CDR1 SGDLS, CDR2 YYNGEE. There are 15 residues in the CDR3. Libraries were prepared by immunoSEQ multiplex PCR; TCRdb keeps only in-frame clonotypes and omits some of them. The data contain approximately 80,000 clones, approximately 90% of them singletons. This receptor was identified in a woman of 80 years or more with acute or convalescent COVID-19. Source material: peripheral blood. This rearrangement joins TRBV9 to TRBJ1-6, with D tentatively TRBD1 (6 bases). CDR3 sequence (DNA): TGTGCCAGCAGCGCACGGGGGGCAGGAGACTCACCCCTCCACTTT. Translating it yields CASSARGAGDSPLHF.